Presented here are 20 T cell receptor beta chains from one specimen sequenced in a study of T-cell reconstitution after alpha-beta-depleted transplantation in children. The TCRbeta library incorporated unique molecular identifiers. TCRdb itself ran the PCR reads through MiXCR, one entry per CDR3 protein. The sample shows 100,000 to 120,000 distinct CDR3 sequences, approximately 6.9% of them seen only once. Sequencing was performed on PBMCs, mostly from graft donor cells, taken 360 days after TCRalphabeta/CD19-depleted stem cell transplant. These TCRs come from a male patient between 2 and 15 years old who had a stem cell transplant for acute lymphoblastic leukemia, so the T cells may come from the graft donor.

This clonotype was observed many times. The genes are TRBV7-2 and TRBJ2-5; D uncertain. This CDR3 has 15 residues. V was clipped by 7 bases and J by 5 bases, with 20 bases between them. Germline V gives CDR1 SGHTA, CDR2 FQGNSA. The CDR3 here is CASNFRSRTRETQYF. CDR3 nucleotides: TGTGCCAGCAACTTCCGAAGCCGTACACGGGAGACCCAGTACTTC.

The rearrangement joins TRBV2 to TRBJ2-1, with 7 bases identical to TRBD1. Trimming removed 7 bases from V and 4 bases from J; junction bases left unmatched: 1. Germline CDR1 SNHLY, CDR2 FYNNEI. This CDR3 region has 12 residues. CDR3 DNA sequence: TGTGCCAGCAAACAGGGGTACAATGAGCAGTTCTTC. Its protein product is CASKQGYNEQFF.

This sequence joins TRBV2 and TRBJ2-1; 8 bases are shared with TRBD1. The CDR3 length is 12 residues. Germline V CDR1 and CDR2: SNHLY, FYNNEI. Germline trimming cut 6 bases from V and 7 bases from J; bases unmatched to any gene: 2. CDR3 protein: CASRDRENEQFF. The CDR3, as DNA: TGTGCCAGCAGGGACAGGGAAAATGAGCAGTTCTTC.

This clonotype was observed many times. The chain joins TRBV7-3 to TRBJ2-3, with TRBD2 matching 7 bases. The germline gives CDR1 SGHTA, CDR2 FQGTGA. Trimming removed 5 bases from V and 2 bases from J; junction bases left unmatched: 10. The CDR3 spans 16 residues. Here the CDR3 DNA reads TGTGCCAGCAGCCCCAGCCAGGGAGGGGTCACAGATACGCAGTATTTT. It translates to CASSPSQGGVTDTQYF.

This clonotype came up a few times. The gene calls are TRBV18 and TRBJ1-5, with 10 bases lining up with TRBD1. Germline V gene lookup returns CDR1 KGHSH and CDR2 LQKENI. With V trimmed by 3 bases and J by 8 bases, 7 bases remained unmatched. The CDR3 runs to 15 residues. The CDR3 sequence: CASSPRQGAGEPQHF. CDR3 DNA sequence: TGTGCCAGCTCACCTAGACAGGGGGCCGGGGAGCCCCAGCATTTT.

This clonotype appeared a few times. The CDR3 reads CASSLTPGQGSGEQYF. The DNA of the CDR3 is TGTGCCAGTTCCTTGACCCCGGGACAGGGGTCAGGCGAGCAGTACTTC. The chain couples TRBV2 to TRBJ2-7, with TRBD1 identical over 10 bases. In germline, CDR1 is SNHLY, CDR2 FYNNEI. CDR3 length: 16 amino acids. With V trimmed by 9 bases and J by 6 bases, 17 bases remained unmatched.

Ten or more counts support this clonotype. V gene TRBV2 combines with J gene TRBJ1-3; D gene ambiguous. The CDR3 contains 14 residues. From germline, CDR1 is SNHLY and CDR2 FYNNEI. V was shortened by 2 bases and J by 8 bases, with 13 bases between the two germline ends. CDR3 nucleotides: TGTGCCAGCAGTGAAATGGGGATCGTGGACACCATATATTTT. Protein sequence: CASSEMGIVDTIYF.

There are many counts of this clonotype. The V gene is TRBV29-1, the J gene TRBJ2-1, with D uncertain. The CDR3 is made up of 15 amino acids. V lost 0 bases and J lost 7, with 16 bases in between. CDR1 and CDR2 from the germline V gene are SQVTM and ANQGSEA. The CDR3 sequence is CSVEDRIAPGNEQFF. In DNA form, the CDR3 reads TGCAGCGTTGAAGATCGAATAGCCCCCGGAAATGAGCAGTTCTTC.

This clonotype was seen a few times. The rearrangement links TRBV5-8 to TRBJ1-2; TRBD1 is a possible D gene (5 bases). The CDR3 runs to 17 residues. Germline V lookup: CDR1 SGHTS, CDR2 YDEGEE. The V and J ends lost 2 bases and 0 bases respectively, with 17 bases between them. The chain's CDR3 is CASSFVARGGANYGYTF. The CDR3, as DNA: TGTGCCAGCAGCTTTGTCGCGAGGGGAGGCGCTAACTATGGCTACACCTTC.

This chain links TRBV13 with TRBJ2-2, with 15 bases fitting TRBD2. CDR1 is PRHDT and CDR2 is FYEKMQ in the germline V gene (reference sequence). The CDR3 loop spans 18 amino acids. V gave up 6 bases and J gave up 1 base; unmatched junction bases: 6. The CDR3 DNA sequence: TGTGCCAGCAGGCCTGGACTAGCGGGGGGGCTGAACACCGGGGAGCTGTTTTTT. It codes for CASRPGLAGGLNTGELFF. The variable domain in full, completed from reference TRBV13 and TRBJ2-2, reads AAGVIQSPRHLIKEKRETATLKCYPIPRHDTVYWYQQGPGQDPQFLISFYEKMQSDKGSIPDRFSAQQFSDYHSELNMSSLELGDSALYFCASRPGLAGGLNTGELFFGEGSRLTVL.

The gene calls are TRBV6-1 and TRBJ1-1; D may be TRBD1 (5 bases). CDR1 is MNHNS and CDR2 is SASEGT in the germline V gene. Deletions cut 5 bases from V and 5 bases from J, with 12 bases between. The CDR3 is 13 amino acids. The CDR3 loop is CASSLGGMTEAFF. CDR3 DNA sequence: TGTGCCAGCAGTCTGGGGGGAATGACTGAAGCTTTCTTT.

This chain connects TRBV7-9 to TRBJ2-7; the match to TRBD2 covers 7 bases. Germline CDR1 is SEHNR and CDR2 is FQNEAQ (reference sequence). The CDR3 runs 16 residues. The trim removed 4 bases at V and 3 bases at J, leaving 12 bases unmatched. The CDR3 region is CASSSPEGGPLYEQYF. CDR3 DNA sequence: TGTGCCAGCAGCTCCCCCGAGGGAGGGCCCCTCTACGAGCAGTACTTC.

Ten or more counts support this clonotype. The chain couples TRBV7-2 to TRBJ2-3; D not certain. The V end was cut by 1 base, the J end by 2 bases, with 4 bases between. CDR3 length equals 13 residues. Germline V gene lookup returns CDR1 SGHTA and CDR2 FQGNSA. CDR3 sequence reads: CASSLGTTDTQYF. The CDR3 bases are TGTGCCAGCAGCTTAGGAACCACAGATACGCAGTATTTT. The entire variable domain, with the rest obtained from reference TRBV7-2 and TRBJ2-3, is as follows: GAGVSQSPSNKVTEKGKDVELRCDPISGHTALYWYRQSLGQGLEFLIYFQGNSAPDKSGLPSDRFSAERTGGSVSTLTIQRTQQEDSAVYLCASSLGTTDTQYFGPGTRLTVL.

This clonotype was detected many times. This chain's CDR3 is CASSLLGDHYEQYF. Written as DNA, the CDR3 is TGTGCCAGCAGCTTACTGGGGGACCACTACGAGCAGTACTTC. The chain employs TRBV11-2 and TRBJ2-7; D tentatively reads TRBD1 or TRBD2 (5 bases each). The germline gives CDR1 SGHAT, CDR2 FQNNGV. Trimming cost V 2 bases and J 3 bases, with 11 bases left between them. The CDR3 loop spans 14 amino acids.

The V and J genes are TRBV7-8 and TRBJ1-2, with 7 bases lining up with TRBD1. The CDR3 runs 14 residues. J was trimmed by 4 bases and V by 8 bases; bases with no gene match: 10. Per the germline V gene, CDR1 is SGHVS and CDR2 is FQNEAQ. The CDR3 nucleotides are TGTGCCAGCGCCAGAACAAGGGACAGCTATGGCTACACCTTC. As protein: CASARTRDSYGYTF. Based on the CDR3 plus reference TRBV7-8 and TRBJ1-2, the full variable domain is GAGVSQSPRYKVAKRGQDVALRCDPISGHVSLFWYQQALGQGPEFLTYFQNEAQLDKSGLPSDRFFAERPEGSVSTLKIQRTQQEDSAVYLCASARTRDSYGYTFGSGTRLTVV.

This clonotype has a count of ten or more. This sequence joins TRBV20-1 and TRBJ1-1; 10 bases line up with TRBD1. The ends lost 2 bases at V and 5 bases at J; junction bases unmatched: 5. Looked up from germline, CDR1 is DFQATT and CDR2 is SNEGSKA (reference sequence). The CDR3 length is 14 residues. Written as DNA, the CDR3 is TGCAGTGCTAGATCAGACAGGGGGCGGACTGAAGCTTTCTTT. It encodes CSARSDRGRTEAFF.

This chain connects TRBV7-9 to TRBJ2-5, with D unresolved. The V gene's germline CDR1 is SEHNR and CDR2 FQNEAQ (reference sequence). CDR3 length: 17 amino acids. Trimming stripped 4 bases from V and 4 bases from J, with 22 bases between. CDR3 amino acids: CASSSPEETLGRETQYF. In DNA form, the CDR3 reads TGTGCCAGCAGCTCCCCCGAGGAGACTCTGGGCCGAGAGACCCAGTACTTC.

This clonotype has ten or more counts. The V gene is TRBV4-3, the J gene TRBJ2-1, with a tentative D call TRBD2 (6 bases). The CDR3 covers 16 residues. Trimming took 0 bases from V and 3 from J, leaving 12 bases between them. Per germline, CDR1 LGHNA and CDR2 YSLEER. DNA of the CDR3: TGCGCCAGCAGCCAAGAAGGGCGGGATATCTACAATGAGCAGTTCTTC. It codes for CASSQEGRDIYNEQFF.

This clonotype was seen repeatedly, ten times or more. The chain links TRBV4-2 to TRBJ2-7, with D unresolved. Trimming pared 2 bases from V and 0 bases from J, leaving 2 bases between. Germline assignment: CDR1 LGHNA and CDR2 YNFKEQ. This CDR3 spans 12 amino acids. The CDR3 reads CASSQNSYEQYF. CDR3 DNA sequence: TGTGCCAGCAGCCAAAACTCCTACGAGCAGTACTTC.

At least ten counts were recorded for this clonotype. The genes are TRBV4-3 and TRBJ1-1, with 7 bases identical to TRBD1. Losses at the gene ends were 7 bases for V and 1 base for J; bases not matched to a gene: 18. CDR1 LGHNA and CDR2 YSLEER come from the germline V gene. This CDR3 spans 18 amino acids. CDR3: CASNSGPTGSTGNTEAFF. The CDR3 DNA is TGCGCCAGCAACTCAGGGCCGACAGGGAGCACGGGGAACACTGAAGCTTTCTTT.